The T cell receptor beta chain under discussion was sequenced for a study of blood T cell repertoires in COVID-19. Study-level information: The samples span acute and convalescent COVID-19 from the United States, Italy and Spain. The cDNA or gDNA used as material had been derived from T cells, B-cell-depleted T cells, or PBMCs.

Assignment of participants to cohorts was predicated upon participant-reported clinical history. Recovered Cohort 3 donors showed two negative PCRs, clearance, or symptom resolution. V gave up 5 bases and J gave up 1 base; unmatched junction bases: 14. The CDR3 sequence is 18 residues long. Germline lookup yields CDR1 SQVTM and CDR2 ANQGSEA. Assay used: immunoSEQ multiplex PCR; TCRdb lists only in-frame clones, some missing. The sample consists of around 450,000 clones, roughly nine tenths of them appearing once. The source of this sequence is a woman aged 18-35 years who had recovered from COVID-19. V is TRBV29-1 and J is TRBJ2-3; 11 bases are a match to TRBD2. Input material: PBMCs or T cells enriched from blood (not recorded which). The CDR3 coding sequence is TGCAGCGTTAAGGGGTTGATTAGCGGGGGGGCTGGCACAGATACGCAGTATTTT. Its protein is CSVKGLISGGAGTDTQYF.